This passage covers 19 T cell receptor beta chains from one sample sequenced in a study of T cells in localized non-small cell lung cancer. Clones were read by immunoSEQ multiplex PCR, and TCRdb kept only the in-frame ones, dropping some. The sample yields about 33,000 clones, 85% to 90% seen once. Here the sequenced sample was peripheral blood, taken before any cancer treatment. These receptors came from a man between 40 and 75 years old with stage I lung adenocarcinoma.

The V and J genes are TRBV25-1 and TRBJ1-4, with TRBD1 identical over 7 bases. The V gene's germline CDR1 is MGHDK and CDR2 SYGVNS. The CDR3 length is 14 residues. Unmatched junction bases numbered 3, after V lost 4 bases and J lost 4 bases. CDR3 sequence (DNA): TGTGCCAGCAGTGCTGCAGGGGGTAATGAAAAACTGTTTTTT. Encoded protein: CASSAAGGNEKLFF.

The rearrangement links TRBV30 to TRBJ1-1; D is ambiguous. The CDR3 consists of 12 residues. Trimming took 1 base from V and 6 from J, leaving 9 bases between them. Looked up from germline, CDR1 is GTSNPN and CDR2 is SVGIG (reference sequence). As DNA, the CDR3 is TGTGCCTGGAGTGGGCGTGTGGCTGAAGCTTTCTTT. This gives the protein CAWSGRVAEAFF.

The V and J genes are TRBV6-4 and TRBJ2-1; D not resolved. Germline loops: CDR1 MRHNA, CDR2 SNTAGT. The CDR3 totals 13 residues. V lost 10 bases, J lost 2 bases, and 12 bases lay in between. Written as DNA, the CDR3 is TGTGCCACATCTCTCGGGCCCTACAATGAGCAGTTCTTC. Protein sequence: CATSLGPYNEQFF.

The gene calls are TRBV15 and TRBJ2-5; 7 bases match TRBD1. Germline V CDR1 and CDR2: LNHNV, YYDKDF (reference sequence). The CDR3 runs 16 residues. V trimming: 0 bases; J trimming: 7 bases; junction bases outside the gene matches: 11. CDR3 coding DNA: TGTGCCACCAGCAGAGATAAGGGGGCAGTCGGTGTGACCCAGTACTTC. This gives the protein CATSRDKGAVGVTQYF.

V usage is TRBV2 and J usage is TRBJ1-6; D remains ambiguous. V was pared by 8 bases and J by 0 bases, with 5 bases between. The CDR3 is made up of 13 amino acids. Germline loops: CDR1 SNHLY, CDR2 FYNNEI. CDR3 sequence reads: CASRGSYNSPLHF. Written as DNA, the CDR3 is TGTGCCAGCCGGGGCTCCTATAATTCACCCCTCCACTTT. Full variable domain (missing parts from reference TRBV2 and TRBJ1-6): EPEVTQTPSHQVTQMGQEVILRCVPISNHLYFYWYRQILGQKVEFLVSFYNNEISEKSEIFDDQFSVERPDGSNFTLKIRSTKLEDSAMYFCASRGSYNSPLHFGNGTRLTVT.

The V call is TRBV5-4, the J call TRBJ2-7, with a tentative D call TRBD1 (5 bases). The CDR3 is 13 residues long. Trimming stripped 2 bases from V and 5 bases from J, with 11 bases between. Germline V gene sequence: CDR1 SGHNT, CDR2 YYREEE (reference sequence). The CDR3 region is CASSFSGSNEQYF. The DNA for the CDR3 is TGTGCCAGCAGCTTTTCAGGGTCAAACGAGCAGTACTTC.

The gene calls are TRBV29-1 and TRBJ2-7; D uncertain. The CDR3 has 12 residues. The germline V and J ends were trimmed by 5 bases and 3 bases, with 11 bases remaining between them. CDR1 and CDR2 from the germline V gene are SQVTM and ANQGSEA. The DNA for the CDR3 is TGCAGCGTTAGGAACAAAATCTACGAGCAGTACTTC. Encoded protein: CSVRNKIYEQYF.

The gene calls are TRBV6-1 and TRBJ1-2; D call uncertain. With 6 bases removed from V and 5 bases from J, the gap between germline ends came to 13 bases. The V gene's germline CDR1 is MNHNS and CDR2 SASEGT. The CDR3 totals 13 residues. The CDR3 DNA reads as TGTGCCAGCAGGCGGTCGAATAGATATGGCTACACCTTC. Translating gives CASRRSNRYGYTF.

This clone appeared a few times. The V call is TRBV9, the J call TRBJ1-5, with a tentative D call TRBD1 (5 bases). This CDR3 has 14 amino acids. Germline CDR1 SGDLS, CDR2 YYNGEE. The V and J ends lost 2 bases and 5 bases respectively, with 11 bases between them. The CDR3 reads CASSVGQGDQPQHF. CDR3 bases: TGTGCCAGCAGCGTGGGGCAGGGAGATCAGCCCCAGCATTTT.

The chain is built from TRBV9 and TRBJ2-1; D is unclear. With 4 bases removed from V and 7 bases from J, the gap between germline ends came to 15 bases. Germline V gene lookup returns CDR1 SGDLS and CDR2 YYNGEE. The CDR3 runs 14 residues. The chain's CDR3 is CASSPALAQNEQFF. The CDR3, as DNA: TGTGCCAGCAGCCCCGCCCTGGCGCAAAATGAGCAGTTCTTC.

The chain couples TRBV15 to TRBJ1-4; D unclear. V lost 1 base, J lost 8 bases, and 5 bases lay in between. There are 12 residues in the CDR3. The germline V gene has CDR1 LNHNV and CDR2 YYDKDF (reference sequence). CDR3 in amino acids: CATSRVGEKLFF. CDR3 nucleotides: TGTGCCACCAGCAGAGTGGGCGAAAAACTGTTTTTT.

The chain is built from TRBV2 and TRBJ1-1; a possible D gene is TRBD1 (6 bases). From germline, CDR1 is SNHLY and CDR2 FYNNEI. CDR3 length equals 12 residues. The V gene lost 1 base and the J gene lost 11 bases, with 11 bases spanning the gap. The CDR3 is CASSEERGFAFF. CDR3 in DNA: TGTGCCAGCAGTGAAGAAAGGGGGTTTGCTTTCTTT.

The chain employs TRBV6-5 and TRBJ1-5, with 8 bases matching TRBD1. Per germline, CDR1 MNHEY and CDR2 SVGAGI. The CDR3 length is 13 residues. V was clipped by 6 bases and J by 9 bases; unmatched bases: 7. The CDR3 reads CASSRGPLGPQHF. In nucleotides, the CDR3 is TGTGCCAGCAGCAGGGGGCCGCTCGGGCCCCAGCATTTT.

The chain has TRBV11-2 and TRBJ2-1; D is perhaps TRBD1 (5 bases). This CDR3 is 15 amino acids long. Germline V gives CDR1 SGHAT, CDR2 FQNNGV. Between the trimmed V and J ends, which lost 5 bases and 6 bases, there was a span of 17 bases. The CDR3 bases are TGTGCCAGCAGCCTCAGGGCGACCTCGGCCAATGAGCAGTTCTTC. It yields the protein CASSLRATSANEQFF.

The chain joins TRBV9 to TRBJ2-1; the D gene could be TRBD1 or TRBD2 (5 bases each). The V gene lost 4 bases and the J gene lost 9 bases, with 23 bases spanning the gap. The CDR3 covers 16 residues. Germline V lookup: CDR1 SGDLS, CDR2 YYNGEE. CDR3 sequence: CASSMRGNTGRGEQFF. As DNA, the CDR3 is TGTGCCAGCAGCATGAGGGGAAATACTGGTCGGGGTGAGCAGTTCTTC.

The chain uses TRBV7-9 and TRBJ2-2; 9 bases fit TRBD2. The trim removed 7 bases at V and 0 bases at J, leaving 9 bases unmatched. Germline assignment: CDR1 SEHNR and CDR2 FQNEAQ (reference sequence). The CDR3 is 17 amino acids. In DNA form, the CDR3 reads TGTGCCAGCACTTTGGGTAGCGGGGGTGCGAACACCGGGGAGCTGTTTTTT. This gives the protein CASTLGSGGANTGELFF.

The rearrangement joins TRBV29-1 to TRBJ2-7, with no clear D. The CDR3 length is 15 residues. Germline CDR1 and CDR2: SQVTM and ANQGSEA. The V end was cut by 2 bases, the J end by 3 bases, with 17 bases between. The CDR3 DNA follows: TGCAGCGTTGAACTTATTCTAAAAGGGAACTACGAGCAGTACTTC. Protein: CSVELILKGNYEQYF.

V gene TRBV7-8 combines with J gene TRBJ2-7, with unresolved D. The germline V and J ends were trimmed by 0 bases and 4 bases, with 7 bases remaining between them. CDR1 SGHVS and CDR2 FQNEAQ come from the germline V gene. The CDR3 runs to 13 residues. The CDR3 loop reads CASSLAGSYEQYF. CDR3 nucleotides: TGTGCCAGCAGCTTAGCTGGAAGTTACGAGCAGTACTTC.

This clone was seen a few times. This chain joins TRBV6-1 and TRBJ2-7, with TRBD1 matching over 9 bases. Germline assignment: CDR1 MNHNS and CDR2 SASEGT. CDR3 length: 17 residues. Trimming cost V 4 bases and J 1 base; bases outside gene matches: 11. The CDR3 spells CASSVNRGRPLSYEQYF. The CDR3 nucleotides read TGTGCCAGCAGTGTTAACAGGGGGCGCCCACTTTCCTACGAGCAGTACTTC.